These T cell receptor beta chains were read from a single sample in a study of human T cells and chemical hapten exposure. TCRdb re-derived calls from the RACE reads in MiXCR, one entry per CDR3 protein. This sample has roughly 98,000 distinct CDR3 sequences, with 9.5% to 15% found just once. This specimen consisted of whole blood, obtained in connection with sensitization to the hapten diphenylcyclopropenone (DPC). The receptors come from a woman between 35 and 50 years old with alopecia areata. Some clones in this sample may be carry-over from other donors' samples. Both conserved end residues are trimmed from each CDR3. The order of the fields is J gene, clone size, V gene, CDR3 protein. Clone size is not always given. Where it is, it says once, few, many or a class for expanded clones.

J gene: TRBJ2-7
clone size: many
V gene: TRBV21-1
CDR3 protein: ASSKGGAGGAYEQY

J gene: TRBJ2-1
clone size: few
V gene: TRBV20-1
CDR3 protein: SALWTGTSRSEQF

J gene: TRBJ1-5
clone size: few
V gene: TRBV12-2
CDR3 protein: ASRVKAGYSNQPQH

J gene: TRBJ1-5
clone size: .
V gene: TRBV29-1
CDR3 protein: SVALGRDQPQH

J gene: TRBJ1-2
clone size: .
V gene: TRBV7-9
CDR3 protein: ASSLLTLYYGYT

J gene: TRBJ2-7
clone size: .
V gene: TRBV28
CDR3 protein: ASSLMRDKQY

J gene: TRBJ2-3
clone size: few
V gene: TRBV7-3
CDR3 protein: ASSLGLAAFTDTQY

J gene: TRBJ2-3
clone size: many
V gene: TRBV28
CDR3 protein: ANEGAFRDTQY

J gene: TRBJ2-7
clone size: .
V gene: TRBV5-5
CDR3 protein: ASSLRTGAYEQY

J gene: TRBJ1-5
clone size: .
V gene: TRBV7-2
CDR3 protein: ASSVGTASNQPQH